One and the same sample provided the 23 T cell receptor beta chains below, sequenced in a study of beta chain features in type 1 diabetes. Study-wide results and caveats: Moderately but significantly shorter TCRB CDR3s were found in Type 1 diabetes patients in all four CD4+ subsets.

The antigens of these receptors remain unknown. Reverse transcription of all isolated RNA meant that expressed TCRB transcripts were sequenced. Clones were sequenced by immunoSEQ multiplex PCR, and TCRdb holds only the in-frame ones, with some missing. The table lists a few hundred thousand clones, roughly a tenth of them singletons. Sequenced material: central memory CD4+ T cells from blood. The receptors were sampled from a man between 25 and 39 years old with type 1 diabetes.

This clone came up a few times. The chain has TRBV7-3 and TRBJ2-1; TRBD1 aligns across 7 bases. With 5 bases clipped from V and 3 bases from J, the junction kept 1 base outside the gene matches. The germline V gene encodes CDR1 SGHTA and CDR2 FQGTGA. This CDR3 spans 13 amino acids. CDR3 coding DNA: TGTGCCAGCAGCCGGGACAGCTACAATGAGCAGTTCTTC. Translating it yields CASSRDSYNEQFF.

In its sample, this clone was seen a few times. Other DNA sequences in the same sample also yield this CDR3. The chain couples TRBV7-3 to TRBJ2-5; D unresolved. Per germline, CDR1 SGHTA and CDR2 FQGTGA. The CDR3 runs to 13 residues. V lost 1 base and J lost 5, with 8 bases in between. This CDR3 is CASSLSARETQYF. Here the CDR3 DNA reads TGTGCCAGCAGCTTAAGTGCAAGGGAGACCCAGTACTTC.

V is TRBV4-3 and J is TRBJ2-5; maybe TRBD2 (5 bases). With the DNA end fitting TRBJ2-7 better, the J assignment may be wrong. The CDR3 consists of 16 residues. Germline V gene sequence: CDR1 LGHNA, CDR2 YSLEER. Written as DNA, the CDR3 is TGCGCCAGCAGCCAGGAGGCTAGCAGCAGCTCCTACGAGCAGTACTTC. Translating it yields CASSQEASSSSYEQYF.

This clone was seen more than once but under ten times. The chain couples TRBV28 to TRBJ2-2, with D perhaps TRBD2 (6 bases). The CDR3 is 15 residues long. Germline V gene lookup returns CDR1 MDHEN and CDR2 SYDVKM. Trimming stripped 3 bases from V and 6 bases from J, with 14 bases between. CDR3 coding DNA: TGTGCCAGCAGTTTTTCGGCGGGACGACCCGGGGAGCTGTTTTTT. Translation: CASSFSAGRPGELFF.

As regards this clone: The junction and the germline gene differ at one end; a read error may be behind it. This CDR3 reads CASSTNQETQYF. As DNA, the CDR3 is TGTGCCAGCAGCACGAACCAGGAGACCCAGTACTTC. The chain carries TRBV7-9 and TRBJ2-5; D remains ambiguous. In germline, CDR1 is SEHNR, CDR2 FQNEAQ (reference sequence). The CDR3 totals 12 residues.

This sequence joins TRBV7-8 and TRBJ1-3, with a weak D call TRBD1 (6 bases). Germline V gene sequence: CDR1 SGHVS, CDR2 FQNEAQ. This CDR3 is 15 amino acids long. Trimming removed 5 bases at V and 2 bases at J, with 13 bases between. The CDR3 sequence is CASSPQGWAGNTIYF. In DNA form, the CDR3 reads TGTGCCAGCAGCCCACAGGGCTGGGCTGGAAACACCATATATTTT.

The chain combines TRBV9 with TRBJ2-1; no firm D call. CDR1 and CDR2 from the germline V gene are SGDLS and YYNGEE. The CDR3 runs to 16 residues. Trimming cost V 3 bases and J 6 bases, with 19 bases left between them. The CDR3 DNA is TGTGCCAGCAGCGGAATACAATTTCGAGAAGGCAATGAGCAGTTCTTC. Translated, it gives CASSGIQFREGNEQFF.

This clone was observed a handful of times. The rearrangement joins TRBV29-1 to TRBJ1-1; a possible D gene is TRBD1 (5 bases). Trimming took off 4 bases at V and 3 bases at J, with 18 bases between the two ends. The germline V gene has CDR1 SQVTM and CDR2 ANQGSEA. This CDR3 spans 15 amino acids. The CDR3 loop reads CSVARDPSADTEAFF. The CDR3 DNA reads as TGCAGCGTTGCCCGGGACCCATCGGCTGACACTGAAGCTTTCTTT.

This clone was detected a few times. This chain uses TRBV2 with TRBJ2-5; TRBD1 aligns across 8 bases. The end of the DNA fits TRBJ2-7 better, so the J call may be wrong. Per germline, CDR1 SNHLY and CDR2 FYNNEI. This CDR3 contains 12 residues. The CDR3 protein is CAGGQGIYEQYF. The DNA of the CDR3 is TGTGCCGGAGGACAGGGAATCTACGAGCAGTACTTC.

This clone was counted a few times. CDR3 amino acids: CASRPGTGSTDTQYF. In nucleotides, the CDR3 is TGCGCCAGCAGACCAGGGACAGGGTCCACAGATACGCAGTATTTT. The V gene is TRBV4-3, the J gene TRBJ2-3; 9 bases are shared with TRBD1. This CDR3 is built from 15 residues. The trim removed 6 bases at V and 2 bases at J, leaving 6 bases unmatched. The germline V gene has CDR1 LGHNA and CDR2 YSLEER.

The chain couples TRBV5-1 to TRBJ2-3; no firm D call. Germline lookup yields CDR1 SGHRS and CDR2 YFSETQ. The length of the CDR3 is 15 residues. V was pared by 3 bases and J by 0 bases, with 11 bases between. The CDR3 DNA is TGCGCCAGCAGCTATACTGACGGAAGCACAGATACGCAGTATTTT. This sequence encodes CASSYTDGSTDTQYF.

This clone was detected a few times. V usage is TRBV4-3 and J usage is TRBJ2-7; 11 bases align to TRBD2. CDR3 length equals 15 residues. The V gene end was trimmed by 4 bases and the J gene end by 5 bases; junction bases not matched to a gene: 7. Germline CDR1 LGHNA, CDR2 YSLEER. The CDR3 DNA reads TGCGCCAGCAGCCTAGGGACTAGCGGTTGGGACGAGCAGTACTTC. Protein product: CASSLGTSGWDEQYF.

This clone was detected only a few times. The gene calls are TRBV7-2 and TRBJ2-7, with TRBD2 identical over 10 bases. CDR1 and CDR2 (germline): SGHTA, FQGNSA. V was pared by 2 bases and J by 3 bases, with 4 bases of the junction left unmatched. This CDR3 region has 15 residues. CDR3 DNA sequence: TGTGCCAGCAGCTTAAGTGGGACTAGCGACTACGAGCAGTACTTC. Its translation is CASSLSGTSDYEQYF.

This clone was seen repeatedly, ten times or more. The chain uses TRBV28 and TRBJ1-1, with D perhaps TRBD1 (5 bases). CDR3 length equals 13 residues. CDR1 and CDR2 from the germline V gene are MDHEN and SYDVKM. V dropped 5 bases and J dropped 3 bases, with 10 bases sitting between them. CDR3: CASSPTDYTEAFF. CDR3 nucleotides: TGTGCCAGCAGTCCGACAGATTACACTGAAGCTTTCTTT.

The rearrangement uses TRBV6-1 and TRBJ1-4; D not resolved. Trimming removed 9 bases from V and 5 bases from J, with 13 bases in between. There are 13 residues in the CDR3. The germline gives CDR1 MNHNS, CDR2 SASEGT. The CDR3 region is CASQSGLNEKLFF. The CDR3 bases are TGTGCCAGTCAATCTGGACTAAATGAAAAACTGTTTTTT.

This chain joins TRBV6-1 and TRBJ1-2; no definite D call. CDR1 MNHNS and CDR2 SASEGT come from the germline V gene. Trimming removed 4 bases from V and 5 bases from J, with 8 bases in between. The CDR3 runs to 12 residues. CDR3 DNA: TGTGCCAGCAGTGTCGGAGGTTATGGCTACACCTTC. Translated: CASSVGGYGYTF.

This clone was seen ten or more times. The rearrangement joins TRBV5-4 to TRBJ1-4; 10 bases map to TRBD1. The J segment lost 7 bases and the V segment lost 4 bases, leaving 7 bases of the junction unmatched. In germline, CDR1 is SGHNT, CDR2 YYREEE (reference sequence). CDR3 length equals 15 residues. DNA of the CDR3: TGTGCCAGCAGCACCGGGACAGGGGATGGTGAAAAACTGTTTTTT. Amino acid sequence: CASSTGTGDGEKLFF.

The genes are TRBV28 and TRBJ1-1; no clear D. Trimming removed 8 bases from V and 1 base from J, with 20 bases in between. This CDR3 spans 16 amino acids. Germline V gene data show CDR1 as MDHEN and CDR2 as SYDVKM. The CDR3 DNA sequence: TGTGCCAGCCTGTACCGGGCCCCCGGCGAGAACACTGAAGCTTTCTTT. Amino acids: CASLYRAPGENTEAFF. Full variable domain (rest looked up from reference TRBV28 and TRBJ1-1): DVKVTQSSRYLVKRTGEKVFLECVQDMDHENMFWYRQDPGLGLRLIYFSYDVKMKEKGDIPEGYSVSREKKERFSLILESASTNQTSMYLCASLYRAPGENTEAFFGQGTRLTVV.

This rearrangement joins TRBV2 to TRBJ2-5; D is perhaps TRBD1 (6 bases). The germline V gene encodes CDR1 SNHLY and CDR2 FYNNEI. The ends were cut back, 5 bases at V and 0 bases at J, with 7 bases in the middle. The CDR3 has 13 amino acids. The CDR3, as DNA: TGTGCCAGCAGTCGGGACAACCAAGAGACCCAGTACTTC. Residues: CASSRDNQETQYF.

The V gene is TRBV6-5, the J gene TRBJ2-5; D tentatively reads TRBD1 or TRBD2 (6 bases each). CDR3 length: 13 residues. The V and J ends lost 5 bases and 1 base respectively, with 8 bases between them. CDR1 is MNHEY and CDR2 is SVGAGI in the germline V gene. CDR3 in DNA: TGTGCCAGCAGTAAGGGGGGCCAAGAGACCCAGTACTTC. Protein product: CASSKGGQETQYF.

This chain uses TRBV5-1 with TRBJ2-6; weak D call: TRBD1 (6 bases). The V end lost 4 bases, the J end lost 0 bases, and 17 bases lay between the germline ends. The CDR3 length is 18 residues. The germline CDR1 and CDR2 sequences are SGHRS and YFSETQ. In DNA, the CDR3 is TGCGCCAGCAGCCCCGCCGGGACATCTTCCTCTGGGGCCAACGTCCTGACTTTC. Encoded protein: CASSPAGTSSSGANVLTF.

This clone was recorded at least ten times. The chain is built from TRBV19 and TRBJ2-6; 9 nucleotides agree with TRBD1. The CDR3 has 18 amino acids. The J segment lost 0 bases and the V segment lost 6 bases, leaving 9 bases of the junction unmatched. From germline, CDR1 is LNHDA and CDR2 SQIVND (reference sequence). The CDR3, as DNA: TGTGCCAGTAGCATAAGGGGACAGGGACTCTCTGGGGCCAACGTCCTGACTTTC. As protein: CASSIRGQGLSGANVLTF. The full variable domain, its missing parts supplied by reference TRBV19 and TRBJ2-6, is DGGITQSPKYLFRKEGQNVTLSCEQNLNHDAMYWYRQDPGQGLRLIYYSQIVNDFQKGDIAEGYSVSREKKESFPLTVTSAQKNPTAFYLCASSIRGQGLSGANVLTFGAGSRLTVL.

The chain has TRBV5-1 and TRBJ1-2; D is undetermined. Germline loops: CDR1 SGHRS, CDR2 YFSETQ. Trimming took 2 bases from V and 8 from J, leaving 19 bases between them. The CDR3 totals 15 residues. The CDR3 region is CASSFARTMVDGYTF. For the CDR3, the DNA is TGCGCCAGCAGCTTTGCCAGAACTATGGTGGACGGCTACACCTTC.